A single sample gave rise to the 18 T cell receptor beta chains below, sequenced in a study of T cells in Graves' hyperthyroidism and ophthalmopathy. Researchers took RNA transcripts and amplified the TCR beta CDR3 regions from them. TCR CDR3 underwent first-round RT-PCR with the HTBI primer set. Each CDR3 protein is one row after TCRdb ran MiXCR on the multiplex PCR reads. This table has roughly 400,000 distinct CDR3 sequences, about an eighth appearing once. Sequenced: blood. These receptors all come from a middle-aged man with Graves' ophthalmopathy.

The CDR3 sequence: CASSLGFPEPQHF. The CDR3 DNA follows: TGTGCCAGCAGCTTGGGCTTCCCTGAGCCCCAGCATTTT. The V call is TRBV7-9, the J call TRBJ1-5; D gene uncertain. The length of the CDR3 is 13 residues. Germline V CDR1 and CDR2: SEHNR, FQNEAQ (reference sequence). Between the trimmed V and J ends, which lost 3 bases and 8 bases, there was a span of 11 bases.

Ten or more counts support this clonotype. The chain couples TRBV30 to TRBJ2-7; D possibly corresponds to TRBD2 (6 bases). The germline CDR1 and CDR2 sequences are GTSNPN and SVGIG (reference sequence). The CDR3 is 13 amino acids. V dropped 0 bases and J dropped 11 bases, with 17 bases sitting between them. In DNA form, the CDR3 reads TGTGCCTGGAGTGTACGAGTGAGGGACTCGGAGTACTTC. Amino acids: CAWSVRVRDSEYF.

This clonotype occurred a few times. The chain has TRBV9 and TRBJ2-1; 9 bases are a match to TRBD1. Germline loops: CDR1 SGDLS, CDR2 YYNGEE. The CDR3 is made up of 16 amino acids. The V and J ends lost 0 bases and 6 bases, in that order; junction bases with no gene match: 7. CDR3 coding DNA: TGTGCCAGCAGCGTAGAGGCGGACAGGGGTGCCAATGAGCAGTTCTTC. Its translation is CASSVEADRGANEQFF.

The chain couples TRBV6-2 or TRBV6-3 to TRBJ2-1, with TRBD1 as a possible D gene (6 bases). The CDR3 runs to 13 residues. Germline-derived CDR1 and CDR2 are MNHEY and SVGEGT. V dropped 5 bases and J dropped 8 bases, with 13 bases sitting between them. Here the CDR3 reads CASSPPDSDEQFF. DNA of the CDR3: TGTGCCAGCAGTCCTCCGGACAGCGATGAGCAGTTCTTC.

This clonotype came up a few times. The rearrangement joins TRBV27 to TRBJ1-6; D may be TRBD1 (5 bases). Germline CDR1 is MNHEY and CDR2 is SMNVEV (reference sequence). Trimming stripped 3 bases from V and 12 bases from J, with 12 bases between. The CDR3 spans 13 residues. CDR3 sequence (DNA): TGTGCCAGCAGTTTCGGGCAGGGAAGACCCCTCCACTTT. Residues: CASSFGQGRPLHF.

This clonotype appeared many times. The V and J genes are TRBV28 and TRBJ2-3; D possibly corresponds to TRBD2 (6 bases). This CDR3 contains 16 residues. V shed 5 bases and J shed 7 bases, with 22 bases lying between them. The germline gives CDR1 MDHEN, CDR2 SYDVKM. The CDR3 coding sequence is TGTGCCAGCAGTGGCCGGTCGGGAGAGCCGGGGCATACGCAGTATTTT. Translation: CASSGRSGEPGHTQYF.

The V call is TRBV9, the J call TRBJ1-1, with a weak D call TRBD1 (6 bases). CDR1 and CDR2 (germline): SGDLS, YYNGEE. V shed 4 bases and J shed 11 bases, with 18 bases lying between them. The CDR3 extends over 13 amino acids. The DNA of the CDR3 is TGTGCCAGCAGCCCAGAACACAGGGCAAACGCTTTCTTT. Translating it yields CASSPEHRANAFF. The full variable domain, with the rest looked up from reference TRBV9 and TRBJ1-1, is DSGVTQTPKHLITATGQRVTLRCSPRSGDLSVYWYQQSLDQGLQFLIQYYNGEERAKGNILERFSAQQFPDLHSELNLSSLELGDSALYFCASSPEHRANAFFGQGTRLTVV.

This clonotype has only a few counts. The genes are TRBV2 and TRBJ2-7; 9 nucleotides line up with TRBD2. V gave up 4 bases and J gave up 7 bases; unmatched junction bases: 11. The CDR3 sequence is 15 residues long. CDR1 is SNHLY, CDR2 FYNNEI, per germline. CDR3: CASSGHKREAREQYF. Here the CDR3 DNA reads TGTGCCAGCAGTGGACACAAGCGGGAGGCGAGGGAGCAGTACTTC.

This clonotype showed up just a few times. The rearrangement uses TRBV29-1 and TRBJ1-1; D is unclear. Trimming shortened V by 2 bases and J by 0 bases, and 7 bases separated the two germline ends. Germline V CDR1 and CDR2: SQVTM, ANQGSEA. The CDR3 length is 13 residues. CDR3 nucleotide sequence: TGCAGCGTTGAACCGGGAATGAACACTGAAGCTTTCTTT. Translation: CSVEPGMNTEAFF. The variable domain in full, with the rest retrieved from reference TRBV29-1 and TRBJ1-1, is SAVISQKPSRDICQRGTSLTIQCQVDSQVTMMFWYRQQPGQSLTLIATANQGSEATYESGFVIDKFPISRPNLTFSTLTVSNMSPEDSSIYLCSVEPGMNTEAFFGQGTRLTVV.

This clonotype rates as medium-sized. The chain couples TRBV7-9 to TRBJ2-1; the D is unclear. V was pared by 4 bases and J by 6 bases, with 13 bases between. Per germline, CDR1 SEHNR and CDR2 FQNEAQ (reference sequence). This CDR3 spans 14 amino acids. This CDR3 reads CASSSAKTGNEQFF. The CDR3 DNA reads TGTGCCAGCAGCTCGGCCAAGACTGGCAATGAGCAGTTCTTC.

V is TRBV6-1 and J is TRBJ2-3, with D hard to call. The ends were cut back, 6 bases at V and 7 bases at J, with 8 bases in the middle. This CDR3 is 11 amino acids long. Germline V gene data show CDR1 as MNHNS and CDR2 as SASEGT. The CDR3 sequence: CASRTIYTQYF. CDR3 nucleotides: TGTGCCAGCAGAACTATTTATACGCAGTATTTT.

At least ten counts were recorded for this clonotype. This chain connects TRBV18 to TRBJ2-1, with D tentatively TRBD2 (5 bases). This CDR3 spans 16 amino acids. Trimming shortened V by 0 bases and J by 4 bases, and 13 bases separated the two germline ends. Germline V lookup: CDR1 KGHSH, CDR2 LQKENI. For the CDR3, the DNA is TGTGCCAGCTCACCACCGGGAGCGGAGGTATACAATGAGCAGTTCTTC. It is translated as CASSPPGAEVYNEQFF. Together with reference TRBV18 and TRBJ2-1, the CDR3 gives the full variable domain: NAGVMQNPRHLVRRRGQEARLRCSPMKGHSHVYWYRQLPEEGLKFMVYLQKENIIDESGMPKERFSAEFPKEGPSILRIQQVVRGDSAAYFCASSPPGAEVYNEQFFGPGTRLTVL.

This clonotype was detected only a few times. The CDR3 nucleotides read TGTGCCAGCAGTGAATCCCCGGGAGTCGCCTACAATGAGCAGTTCTTC. This gives the protein CASSESPGVAYNEQFF. This sequence joins TRBV25-1 and TRBJ2-1, with a weak D call TRBD2 (6 bases). CDR1 is MGHDK, CDR2 SYGVNS, per germline. The CDR3 runs 16 residues. Deletions cut 1 base from V and 2 bases from J, with 12 bases between.

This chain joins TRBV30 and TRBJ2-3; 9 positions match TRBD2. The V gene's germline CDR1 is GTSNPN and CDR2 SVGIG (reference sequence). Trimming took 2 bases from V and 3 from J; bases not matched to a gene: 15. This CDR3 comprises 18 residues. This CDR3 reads CAWSSPGLASVGTDTQYF. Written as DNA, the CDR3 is TGTGCCTGGAGTTCCCCCGGACTAGCGAGCGTAGGAACAGATACGCAGTATTTT.

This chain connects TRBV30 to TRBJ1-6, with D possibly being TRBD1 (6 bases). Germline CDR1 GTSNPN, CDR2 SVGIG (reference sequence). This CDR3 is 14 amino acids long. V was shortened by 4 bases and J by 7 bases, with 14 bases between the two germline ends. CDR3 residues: CAWNLRGGNSPLHF. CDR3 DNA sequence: TGTGCCTGGAACCTGAGGGGGGGCAATTCACCCCTCCACTTT.

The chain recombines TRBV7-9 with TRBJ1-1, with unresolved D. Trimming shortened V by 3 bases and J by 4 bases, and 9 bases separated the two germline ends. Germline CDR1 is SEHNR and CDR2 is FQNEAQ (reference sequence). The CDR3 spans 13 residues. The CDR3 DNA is TGTGCCAGCAGCTTTATAGAGCCCACTGAAGCTTTCTTT. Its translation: CASSFIEPTEAFF.

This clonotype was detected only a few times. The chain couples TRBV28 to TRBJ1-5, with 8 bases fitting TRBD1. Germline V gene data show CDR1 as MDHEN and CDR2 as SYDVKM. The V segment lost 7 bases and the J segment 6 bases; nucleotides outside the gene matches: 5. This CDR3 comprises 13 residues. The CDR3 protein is CASTGGFGQPQHF. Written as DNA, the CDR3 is TGTGCCAGCACAGGGGGCTTTGGTCAGCCCCAGCATTTT.

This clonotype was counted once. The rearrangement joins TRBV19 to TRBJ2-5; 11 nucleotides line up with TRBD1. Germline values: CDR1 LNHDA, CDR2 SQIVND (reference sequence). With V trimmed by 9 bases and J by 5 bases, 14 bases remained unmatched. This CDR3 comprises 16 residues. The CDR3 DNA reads TGTGCCAGCGCGCAGAACCCGGGGACAGGGGGTGAGACCCAGTACTTC. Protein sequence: CASAQNPGTGGETQYF.